The 30 T cell receptor beta chains listed next were all sequenced from one sample in a study of OX40 agonist ivuxolimab in advanced cancers. Profiling relied on immunoSEQ multiplex PCR, and the TCRdb table lists in-frame clones only, not all of them. The sample lists 35,000 to 45,000 clones; 86% were seen once. The sequencing here drew on CD4+ or CD8+ T cells sorted from blood, taken in a trial of the OX40 agonist ivuxolimab. The receptors here all came from an adult with an advanced solid tumor such as melanoma, head and neck, liver or kidney cancer.

CDR3 sequence (DNA): TGTGCCAGCAGCTTAGATCAGGGACTAGCGGGAGTTAATGAGCAGTTCTTC. Residues: CASSLDQGLAGVNEQFF. The gene calls are TRBV11-3 and TRBJ2-1; 14 bases match TRBD2. Germline V CDR1 and CDR2: SGHNT, YENEEA. The V gene end was trimmed by 0 bases and the J gene end by 7 bases; junction bases not matched to a gene: 5. This CDR3 region has 17 residues.

This clone was observed once. The chain uses TRBV4-3 and TRBJ1-6; a possible D gene is TRBD1 (5 bases). The CDR3 totals 15 residues. The germline V gene encodes CDR1 LGHNA and CDR2 YSLEER. V was cut by 0 bases and J by 13 bases, with 16 bases left in between. The chain's CDR3 is CASSQEVTAYMPLHF. CDR3 sequence (DNA): TGCGCCAGCAGCCAAGAGGTGACAGCATACATGCCCCTCCACTTT.

The gene calls are TRBV7-9 and TRBJ1-4; possible D gene TRBD1, 5 bases. The CDR3 totals 15 residues. Germline CDR1 reads SEHNR; CDR2 reads FQNEAQ (reference sequence). V was cut by 5 bases and J by 8 bases, with 18 bases left in between. CDR3 protein: CASSLAGTRLEKLFF. The CDR3 nucleotides are TGTGCCAGCAGCCTGGCCGGGACTCGGCTAGAAAAACTGTTTTTT.

V gene TRBV12-5 combines with J gene TRBJ2-1, with 9 bases that match TRBD1. This CDR3 region has 19 residues. The V gene end was trimmed by 3 bases and the J gene end by 5 bases; junction bases not matched to a gene: 17. Germline V gene sequence: CDR1 LGHNT, CDR2 FRNRAP. The CDR3 protein is CASGLVAWDREGLHNEQFF. CDR3 bases: TGTGCTAGTGGTTTAGTCGCCTGGGACAGGGAGGGCCTGCACAATGAGCAGTTCTTC. Together with reference TRBV12-5 and TRBJ2-1, the CDR3 gives the full variable domain: DARVTQTPRHKVTEMGQEVTMRCQPILGHNTVFWYRQTMMQGLELLAYFRNRAPLDDSGMPKDRFSAEMPDATLATLKIQPSEPRDSAVYFCASGLVAWDREGLHNEQFFGPGTRLTVL.

The genes are TRBV11-3 and TRBJ2-3, with 9 nucleotides matching TRBD1. The ends lost 3 bases at V and 4 bases at J; junction bases unmatched: 5. Germline V gives CDR1 SGHNT, CDR2 YENEEA. The CDR3 contains 15 residues. CDR3 region: CASSLGQGAPDTQYF. The DNA of the CDR3 is TGTGCCAGCAGCTTGGGACAGGGTGCCCCAGATACGCAGTATTTT.

This clone was recorded once. The chain uses TRBV5-4 and TRBJ2-1; TRBD2 agrees at 10 bases. This CDR3 is built from 17 residues. In germline, CDR1 is SGHNT, CDR2 YYREEE (reference sequence). V trimming: 0 bases; J trimming: 5 bases; junction bases outside the gene matches: 8. This CDR3 reads CASSLDLAGGLHNEQFF. The CDR3, as DNA: TGTGCCAGCAGCTTGGATTTAGCGGGGGGCTTACACAATGAGCAGTTCTTC.

This clone was detected only once. The V and J genes are TRBV7-2 and TRBJ2-7, with D possibly being TRBD2 (5 bases). The CDR3 is 15 residues long. CDR1 is SGHTA, CDR2 FQGNSA, per germline. V lost 3 bases to trimming and J lost 3 bases, with 15 bases between them. The CDR3 is CASSLVGGSFYEQYF. The CDR3 nucleotides read TGTGCCAGCAGCTTGGTAGGAGGAAGCTTCTACGAGCAGTACTTC.

V and J are TRBV11-3 and TRBJ2-2; tentatively, D is TRBD1 (5 bases). CDR1 and CDR2 (germline): SGHNT, YENEEA. The CDR3 has 14 residues. Between the trimmed V and J ends, which lost 5 bases and 1 base, there was a span of 8 bases. CDR3 in amino acids: CASSLGQNTGELFF. CDR3 in DNA: TGTGCCAGCAGCCTCGGACAGAACACCGGGGAGCTGTTTTTT. The full variable domain, rest sourced from reference TRBV11-3 and TRBJ2-2, is EAGVVQSPRYKIIEKKQPVAFWCNPISGHNTLYWYLQNLGQGPELLIRYENEEAVDDSQLPKDRFSAERLKGVDSTLKIQPAELGDSAVYLCASSLGQNTGELFFGEGSRLTVL.

This rearrangement joins TRBV7-3 to TRBJ2-1; D tentatively reads TRBD1 or TRBD2 (5 bases each). Germline-derived CDR1 and CDR2 are SGHTA and FQGTGA. This CDR3 region has 15 residues. Trimming stripped 2 bases from V and 7 bases from J, with 15 bases between. CDR3 nucleotide sequence: TGTGCCAGCAGCTTAGTATCTGGGGGTTGGAATGAGCAGTTCTTC. Its translation is CASSLVSGGWNEQFF.

V is TRBV5-1 and J is TRBJ2-3; the D gene is possibly TRBD1 (5 bases). Germline lookup yields CDR1 SGHRS and CDR2 YFSETQ. The CDR3 length is 14 residues. Between the trimmed V and J ends, which lost 0 bases and 8 bases, there was a span of 13 bases. CDR3 loop: CASSLEQAEGTQYF. Written as DNA, the CDR3 is TGCGCCAGCAGCTTGGAACAGGCAGAAGGTACGCAGTATTTT.

This clone was observed a single time. The chain couples TRBV5-5 to TRBJ2-1; tentative D call: TRBD1 (6 bases). Trimming pared 0 bases from V and 8 bases from J, leaving 12 bases between. The germline V gene has CDR1 SGHKS and CDR2 YYEKEE (reference sequence). This CDR3 contains 14 residues. Here the CDR3 reads CASSLVGRGDEQFF. DNA for the CDR3: TGTGCCAGCAGCTTGGTTGGCAGGGGAGATGAGCAGTTCTTC. Full variable domain (remainder filled in from reference TRBV5-5 and TRBJ2-1): DAGVTQSPTHLIKTRGQQVTLRCSPISGHKSVSWYQQVLGQGPQFIFQYYEKEERGRGNFPDRFSARQFPNYSSELNVNALLLGDSALYLCASSLVGRGDEQFFGPGTRLTVL.

This clone occurred once. The V call is TRBV18, the J call TRBJ1-2, with 8 bases identical to TRBD1. Germline-derived CDR1 and CDR2 are KGHSH and LQKENI. This CDR3 is built from 15 residues. Trimming cost V 3 bases and J 2 bases; bases outside gene matches: 5. In DNA form, the CDR3 reads TGTGCCAGCTCACCCCCGGACAGGGACAACTATGGCTACACCTTC. The encoded protein is CASSPPDRDNYGYTF.

The chain is built from TRBV27 and TRBJ2-1; D could derive from TRBD1 or TRBD2 (7 bases each). The germline V gene has CDR1 MNHEY and CDR2 SMNVEV (reference sequence). The CDR3 totals 17 residues. Trimming shortened V by 5 bases and J by 5 bases, and 22 bases separated the two germline ends. The CDR3 nucleotides read TGTGCCAGCAGTAACCCAAACAGGGGAGGGAACCACAATGAGCAGTTCTTC. Its protein is CASSNPNRGGNHNEQFF.

This chain uses TRBV19 with TRBJ1-5, with 8 bases fitting TRBD1. CDR3 length: 15 residues. V shed 3 bases, J shed 5 bases, and the junction held 6 bases outside the gene matches. Germline V lookup: CDR1 LNHDA, CDR2 SQIVND (reference sequence). This chain's CDR3 is CASSMGTGGDQPQHF. As DNA, the CDR3 is TGTGCCAGTAGTATGGGCACAGGGGGAGATCAGCCCCAGCATTTT.

This clone was counted a single time. The chain recombines TRBV7-2 with TRBJ2-1; TRBD1 matches at 9 bases. The CDR3 is 15 amino acids. The V segment lost 1 base and the J segment 8 bases; nucleotides outside the gene matches: 6. The germline V gene encodes CDR1 SGHTA and CDR2 FQGNSA. The CDR3 loop is CASSLGVTGGHEQFF. The CDR3 region has the DNA TGTGCCAGCAGCTTAGGTGTTACAGGGGGCCATGAGCAGTTCTTC.

The chain is built from TRBV5-1 and TRBJ2-1, with 8 nucleotides matching TRBD2. The CDR3 consists of 14 residues. Germline V gene lookup returns CDR1 SGHRS and CDR2 YFSETQ. The junction had 9 bases not matched to a gene; V was cut back by 4 bases and J by 9 bases. In nucleotides, the CDR3 is TGCGCCAGCAGCAGGGGACTAGGGGTGGGTGAGCAGTTCTTC. Its translation: CASSRGLGVGEQFF. Drawing the rest from reference TRBV5-1 and TRBJ2-1, the complete variable domain is KAGVTQTPRYLIKTRGQQVTLSCSPISGHRSVSWYQQTPGQGLQFLFEYFSETQRNKGNFPGRFSGRQFSNSRSEMNVSTLELGDSALYLCASSRGLGVGEQFFGPGTRLTVL.

The chain has TRBV4-3 and TRBJ2-1, with 7 positions matching TRBD1. With V trimmed by 0 bases and J by 7 bases, 15 bases remained unmatched. The CDR3 sequence is 18 residues long. Per germline, CDR1 LGHNA and CDR2 YSLEER. The CDR3 DNA sequence: TGCGCCAGCAGCCAAGAAGTTAGGACAGGTGTTAGGCGAAATGAGCAGTTCTTC. This encodes CASSQEVRTGVRRNEQFF.

The V call is TRBV2, the J call TRBJ2-3; no clear D. CDR1 SNHLY and CDR2 FYNNEI come from the germline V gene. CDR3 length: 13 residues. V dropped 4 bases and J dropped 3 bases, with 8 bases sitting between them. The CDR3: CASSGVRTDTQYF. The CDR3 DNA reads TGTGCCAGCAGTGGGGTTCGGACAGATACGCAGTATTTT.

This clone came up once. The chain links TRBV29-1 to TRBJ2-1, with 7 bases aligning to TRBD2. Germline assignment: CDR1 SQVTM and CDR2 ANQGSEA. This CDR3 is built from 11 residues. V lost 7 bases to trimming and J lost 8 bases; unmatched junction nucleotides: 5. The CDR3 reads CSGGGWDEQFF. CDR3 nucleotides: TGCAGCGGGGGAGGGTGGGATGAGCAGTTCTTC.

Only a few counts were recorded for this clone. J is TRBJ2-3 and V is TRBV7-9, with TRBD2 matching over 7 bases. CDR1 and CDR2 (germline): SEHNR, FQNEAQ (reference sequence). V lost 6 bases to trimming and J lost 1 base; unmatched junction nucleotides: 4. CDR3 size: 14 residues. CDR3 protein: CASSRRGGTDTQYF. The CDR3 bases are TGTGCCAGCAGTCGACGGGGGGGCACAGATACGCAGTATTTT.

This clone was seen more than once but under ten times. This chain links TRBV7-3 with TRBJ1-1; the D is unclear. The V end was cut by 2 bases, the J end by 4 bases, with 8 bases between. This CDR3 contains 13 residues. Germline lookup yields CDR1 SGHTA and CDR2 FQGTGA. The CDR3 sequence is CASSLWAGTEAFF. Written as DNA, the CDR3 is TGTGCCAGCAGCTTATGGGCAGGCACTGAAGCTTTCTTT.

The chain combines TRBV6-5 with TRBJ1-2, with D possibly TRBD1 on 5 matching bases. In germline, CDR1 is MNHEY, CDR2 SVGAGI. V dropped 7 bases and J dropped 3 bases, with 15 bases sitting between them. CDR3 length: 14 residues. This chain's CDR3 is CASTNRGLDYGYTF. DNA of the CDR3: TGTGCCAGCACCAATAGGGGTTTGGACTATGGCTACACCTTC.

The chain is built from TRBV19 and TRBJ2-7; 7 bases match TRBD1. Germline V gives CDR1 LNHDA, CDR2 SQIVND (reference sequence). The CDR3 contains 14 residues. J lost 2 bases, V lost 5 bases, and 6 bases had no gene match. The CDR3 loop reads CASSPPGQTYEQYF. The CDR3 DNA sequence: TGTGCCAGTAGTCCTCCGGGACAGACCTACGAGCAGTACTTC.

The gene calls are TRBV19 and TRBJ1-1, with TRBD1 identical over 8 bases. J was trimmed by 1 base and V by 5 bases; bases with no gene match: 6. This CDR3 spans 15 amino acids. Germline-derived CDR1 and CDR2 are LNHDA and SQIVND (reference sequence). The CDR3 sequence is CASSVARGPNTEAFF. The CDR3 DNA reads as TGTGCCAGTAGTGTCGCCAGGGGGCCGAACACTGAAGCTTTCTTT.

This clone was seen just once. The chain couples TRBV12-5 to TRBJ2-2; no definite D call. The CDR3 extends over 14 amino acids. V was shortened by 2 bases and J by 0 bases, with 4 bases between the two germline ends. The germline V gene has CDR1 LGHNT and CDR2 FRNRAP. The CDR3 protein is CASGLWSNTGELFF. The CDR3 DNA is TGTGCTAGTGGTTTGTGGTCGAACACCGGGGAGCTGTTTTTT. The full variable domain, with the rest looked up from reference TRBV12-5 and TRBJ2-2, is DARVTQTPRHKVTEMGQEVTMRCQPILGHNTVFWYRQTMMQGLELLAYFRNRAPLDDSGMPKDRFSAEMPDATLATLKIQPSEPRDSAVYFCASGLWSNTGELFFGEGSRLTVL.

The rearrangement joins TRBV9 to TRBJ2-3, with D possibly being TRBD1 or TRBD2 (5 bases each). Trimming shortened V by 1 base and J by 4 bases, and 10 bases separated the two germline ends. The CDR3 contains 14 residues. Germline V gene sequence: CDR1 SGDLS, CDR2 YYNGEE. The CDR3: CASSVTRQPDTQYF. CDR3 nucleotide sequence: TGTGCCAGCAGCGTAACTAGACAGCCAGATACGCAGTATTTT.

The chain is built from TRBV11-3 and TRBJ1-3; tentative D call: TRBD1 (5 bases). The CDR3 runs to 16 residues. V dropped 1 base and J dropped 0 bases, with 10 bases sitting between them. From germline, CDR1 is SGHNT and CDR2 YENEEA. The CDR3 reads CASSLGGASSGNTIYF. In DNA, the CDR3 is TGTGCCAGCAGCTTAGGAGGGGCCAGCTCTGGAAACACCATATATTTT.

The rearrangement links TRBV5-1 to TRBJ1-4; 9 nucleotides match TRBD1. Germline loops: CDR1 SGHRS, CDR2 YFSETQ. This CDR3 is built from 22 residues. J lost 0 bases, V lost 4 bases, and 22 bases had no gene match. The CDR3 protein is CASSRRTRSGQGFTATNEKLFF. CDR3 nucleotide sequence: TGCGCCAGCAGCCGCCGCACCCGGTCGGGACAGGGTTTTACGGCAACTAATGAAAAACTGTTTTTT.

The V and J genes are TRBV7-3 and TRBJ1-1; no firm D call. V lost 3 bases and J lost 1, with 6 bases in between. The length of the CDR3 is 13 residues. The V gene's germline CDR1 is SGHTA and CDR2 FQGTGA. The CDR3 protein is CASSLAQNTEAFF. The CDR3 region has the DNA TGTGCCAGCAGCTTGGCACAGAACACTGAAGCTTTCTTT.

V and J are TRBV7-3 and TRBJ2-3; TRBD1 agrees at 8 bases. V shed 5 bases and J 0 bases; nucleotides not matched to a gene: 4. Germline V gene lookup returns CDR1 SGHTA and CDR2 FQGTGA. CDR3 size: 15 residues. The CDR3 DNA follows: TGTGCCAGCAGCCCGCAGGGGGCTAGCACAGATACGCAGTATTTT. It encodes CASSPQGASTDTQYF.